This T cell receptor beta chain was recorded in a study of blood T cell repertoires in COVID-19. V lost 6 bases to trimming and J lost 1 base, with 16 bases between them. The CDR3 length is 16 residues. Germline V gene lookup returns CDR1 MNHEY and CDR2 SMNVEV (reference sequence). The participants were between roughly 18 and 100 years old and came from some 23 US areas. Cohort allocation depended upon clinical history that participants reported. Methods used by the authors: Amplification of reference gene primers provided the estimated nucleated cell counts. Method: immunoSEQ multiplex PCR; TCRdb's copy keeps in-frame clones and lacks some. That table is the source of V, J and clone size, and D and trimming were worked out from the DNA. The profile shows around 250,000 clones, approximately 85% of them singletons.

The sequenced sample was PBMCs or T cells enriched from blood (not recorded which). The sequence was collected from a woman between 45 and 65 years old who had recovered from COVID-19. The chain couples TRBV27 to TRBJ1-5; D is possibly TRBD1 (6 bases). This chain's CDR3 is CASRERQERSNQPQHF. Here the CDR3 DNA reads TGTGCCAGCAGGGAGAGACAGGAAAGAAGCAATCAGCCCCAGCATTTT.